Listed below are T cell receptor beta chains from one sample, sequenced in a study of patients and donors after allogeneic stem cell transplantation. TCRdb re-called the RT-PCR reads with MiXCR, one entry per CDR3 protein. The table lists 410,000 or so distinct CDR3 sequences, more than 15% of them singletons. Material: blood, either unsorted or a sorted T cell fraction (not recorded which). All receptors derive from a human donor who was either an allogeneic HSCT recipient or a stem cell or donor lymphocyte infusion donor (not recorded which). It is not recorded whose cells these are; they may come from a transplant donor. CDR3s include the opening cysteine and the closing phenylalanine or tryptophan. The D gene is left open where the match is weak. Size values are once, few and many counts, or a class for expanded clones, and some rows have none.

abundance	j_gene	v_gene	d_gene	CDR3aa	CDR3nt
many	TRBJ1-2	TRBV12-3/TRBV12-4	TRBD1	CASSFTPGTGYYGYTF	TGTGCCAGCAGCTTTACACCCGGGACAGGCTACTATGGCTACACCTTC
many	TRBJ1-5	TRBV28	-	CASSLRPYQPQHF	TGTGCCAGCAGTTTACGGCCTTATCAGCCCCAGCATTTT
-	TRBJ2-2	TRBV12-3/TRBV12-4	-	CASSPRVGGLITGELFF	TGTGCCAGCAGCCCCAGGGTGGGCGGGTTAATTACCGGGGAGCTGTTTTTT
-	TRBJ2-2	TRBV6-5	-	CASSYGRVVSSGELFF	TGTGCCAGCAGTTATGGCAGGGTAGTTTCTTCCGGGGAGCTGTTTTTT
many	TRBJ2-7	TRBV7-9	TRBD1	CASSGDRGNEQYF	TGTGCCAGCAGCGGAGACAGGGGCAACGAGCAGTACTTC
-	TRBJ1-2	TRBV29-1	TRBD1	CSVTTGQGYGYTF	TGCAGCGTTACGACGGGACAGGGATATGGCTACACCTTC
-	TRBJ1-3	TRBV7-9	-	CAFALVRGIRSGNTIYF	TGTGCCTTCGCCCTGGTAAGGGGGATCCGCTCTGGAAACACCATATATTTT
-	TRBJ2-5	TRBV5-4	TRBD2	CASSARLAGGGETQYF	TGTGCCAGCAGCGCCCGACTAGCGGGAGGGGGAGAGACCCAGTACTTC
-	TRBJ2-5	TRBV6-6	-	CASTRKETQYF	TGTGCCAGCACTAGGAAAGAGACCCAGTACTTC
-	TRBJ1-1	TRBV25-1	TRBD1	CASTPRGQGNTEAFF	TGTGCCAGCACTCCAAGGGGACAGGGGAACACTGAAGCTTTCTTT
-	TRBJ1-1	TRBV29-1	-	CSVEVGPWGTEAFF	TGCAGCGTTGAGGTCGGACCATGGGGCACTGAAGCTTTCTTT
many	TRBJ2-3	TRBV29-1	-	CSVKRRSNPLTDTQYF	TGCAGCGTGAAGCGGCGTAGCAACCCCCTCACAGATACGCAGTATTTT
few	TRBJ1-1	TRBV5-5	-	CASSLAPKPNTEAFF	TGTGCCAGCAGCTTGGCACCTAAGCCGAACACTGAAGCTTTCTTT
few	TRBJ2-3	TRBV5-1	-	CASSSAGLTDTQYF	TGCGCCAGCAGCTCGGCGGGGCTCACAGATACGCAGTATTTT
few	TRBJ1-1	TRBV14	TRBD1	CASSQRTGRDTEAFF	TGTGCCAGCAGCCAGAGGACAGGGAGGGACACTGAAGCTTTCTTT
-	TRBJ2-2	TRBV7-6	-	CASSPTGIDLTGELFF	TGTGCCAGCAGCCCCACCGGGATCGACCTCACCGGGGAGCTGTTTTTT
few	TRBJ2-3	TRBV7-9	TRBD1	CASSQRQGKRTDTQYF	TGTGCCAGCAGCCAGAGACAGGGGAAGAGGACAGATACGCAGTATTTT
-	TRBJ2-1	TRBV24-1	TRBD1	CATSELGQGGKDEQFF	TGTGCCACCAGTGAACTAGGACAGGGGGGGAAGGATGAGCAGTTCTTC
-	TRBJ2-7	TRBV14	-	CASSHKIGPSYEQYF	TGTGCCAGCAGCCATAAAATCGGACCCTCCTACGAGCAGTACTTC
-	TRBJ1-4	TRBV20-1	TRBD1	CSARRTTGGNEKLFF	TGCAGTGCTAGGAGGACGACAGGGGGGAACGAAAAACTGTTTTTT
few	TRBJ1-2	TRBV20-1	-	CSARDGVYGYTF	TGCAGTGCTAGAGATGGTGTTTATGGCTACACCTTC
-	TRBJ2-2	TRBV3-1	-	CASRSGPKNTGELFF	TGTGCCAGCAGGTCCGGGCCGAAGAACACCGGGGAGCTGTTTTTT
-	TRBJ2-5	TRBV20-1	TRBD1	CSARSPGGGAQYF	TGCAGTGCTAGGTCCCCAGGGGGCGGGGCCCAGTACTTC
many	TRBJ1-2	TRBV10-3	-	CAISVGDGYTF	TGTGCCATCAGTGTAGGAGATGGCTACACCTTC
few	TRBJ2-1	TRBV20-1	-	CSARVEQFF	TGCAGTGCTAGAGTTGAGCAGTTCTTC
few	TRBJ2-1	TRBV20-1	TRBD2	CSAVTSGRNNEQFF	TGCAGTGCTGTTACTAGCGGGAGGAACAATGAGCAGTTCTTC
few	TRBJ2-3	TRBV27	-	CASRGSRTSTDTQYF	TGTGCCAGCAGGGGAAGCAGAACTAGCACAGATACGCAGTATTTT